This T cell receptor beta chain was found in a study of Ad26.COV2.S vaccination and SARS-CoV-2 variants. Treatment noted: some 20 received Ad26.COV2.S at low or high dose, single or two shots; about 5 received placebo; per-sample allocation not given. Sampling was performed 63 days after the first vaccine or placebo injection. This clone was found once. V lost 4 bases and J 1 base, leaving 20 bases between the germline ends. Germline V gene sequence: CDR1 MNHEY, CDR2 SVGEGT. The CDR3 length is 18 residues. TCRdb's copy holds only in-frame clones and misses some; the assay was immunoSEQ multiplex PCR. The sample yields 350,000 to 450,000 clones, roughly 90% seen once.

The sequenced sample was peripheral blood, obtained in a trial of Ad26.COV2.S vaccine versus placebo. This TCR was recovered from a person between 18 and 60 years old who received the Ad26.COV2.S COVID-19 vaccine or a placebo. This chain links TRBV6-2 or TRBV6-3 with TRBJ1-5; D is ambiguous. The CDR3, as DNA: TGTGCCAGCAGTTTCGATCAGACACTGTTCTCAAGCAATCAGCCCCAGCATTTT. Protein sequence: CASSFDQTLFSSNQPQHF.